This T cell receptor beta chain comes out of a study of naive and memory T cell subsets. The beta constant-region primer was an equimolar mix of two oligonucleotides covering TRBC1 and TRBC2. Ligated cDNA was amplified by four rounds of PCR with nested alpha and beta constant-region primers and SP2. TCRdb called the UMI-ligation and nested PCR reads again in MiXCR, with one record for every CDR3 protein. Among 95,000 to 150,000 distinct CDR3 sequences listed, 35% to 40% were seen once. With V trimmed by 0 bases and J by 12 bases, 14 bases remained unmatched. The CDR3 is 16 residues long. Per germline, CDR1 DFQATT and CDR2 SNEGSKA (reference sequence).

The sequenced material came from central memory CD4+ T cells from blood. The genes are TRBV20-1 and TRBJ2-1; 10 bases align to TRBD1. The source is a human donor in good health. The CDR3 here is CSARDLRTGGSRGQFF. For the CDR3, the DNA is TGCAGTGCTAGAGATCTCAGGACAGGGGGTAGTCGAGGGCAGTTCTTC.